Below are 10 T cell receptor beta chains sequenced from a single sample in a study of blood T cell repertoires in COVID-19. Clones were read by immunoSEQ multiplex PCR, and TCRdb kept only the in-frame ones, dropping some. The data contain about 260,000 clones, more than 75% of them singletons. The sequenced sample was peripheral blood. These receptors were collected from a man in his forties who had recovered from COVID-19.

This chain joins TRBV6-5 and TRBJ2-1; no firm D call. Germline V gene data show CDR1 as MNHEY and CDR2 as SVGAGI. Trimming cost V 2 bases and J 10 bases, with 12 bases left between them. The CDR3 is 13 residues long. CDR3 sequence: CASSYDFLAEQFF. The CDR3 nucleotides read TGTGCCAGCAGTTACGACTTTCTGGCGGAGCAGTTCTTC.

The chain links TRBV27 to TRBJ2-5, with 8 bases lining up with TRBD1. V gave up 5 bases and J gave up 3 bases; unmatched junction bases: 17. The CDR3 has 18 residues. Germline CDR1 is MNHEY and CDR2 is SMNVEV (reference sequence). This CDR3 reads CASSPLSGQETNKETQYF. CDR3 sequence (DNA): TGTGCCAGCAGTCCTCTTTCGGGACAGGAGACTAATAAAGAGACCCAGTACTTC.

This chain connects TRBV21-1 to TRBJ2-3; TRBD1 is the table's D call and was not checked against the DNA. TRBV21-1 is a pseudogene. The CDR3 sequence is 12 residues long. DNA of the CDR3: TGTGCCAGCAGCAACAACAGCCGTACGCAGTATTTT. This codes for CASSNNSRTQYF.

This sequence joins TRBV7-9 and TRBJ1-6; no clear D. The CDR3 is made up of 13 amino acids. The germline gives CDR1 SEHNR, CDR2 FQNEAQ (reference sequence). Trimming took 8 bases from V and 11 from J, leaving 16 bases between them. The CDR3 nucleotides are TGTGCCAGCGGAAAACCGGGTGAGGCACCCCTCCACTTT. Protein product: CASGKPGEAPLHF.

The V gene is TRBV12-1, the J gene TRBJ1-1; TRBD1, the D gene given by the table, was not confirmed from the DNA. TRBV12-1 is given as a pseudogene. The CDR3 sequence is 16 residues long. The CDR3 nucleotides read TGTGCCAGCAGCTGGGGACAGACCGGGGTGAACACTGAAGCTTTCTTT. Its protein product is CASSWGQTGVNTEAFF.

This clone has a handful of counts. J is TRBJ2-7 and V is TRBV27; 12 bases line up with TRBD1. Germline assignment: CDR1 MNHEY and CDR2 SMNVEV (reference sequence). The CDR3 length is 18 residues. V lost 7 bases, J lost 3 bases, and 16 bases stayed unmatched. The CDR3 sequence: CASTLAGTGGSMGYEQYF. CDR3 DNA sequence: TGTGCCAGCACCCTTGCCGGGACAGGGGGCTCCATGGGCTACGAGCAGTACTTC.

This clone is a singleton in its sample. The V call is TRBV9, the J call TRBJ2-1, with D possibly TRBD2 on 7 matching bases. Germline-derived CDR1 and CDR2 are SGDLS and YYNGEE. V gave up 0 bases and J gave up 9 bases, with 19 bases separating them. The CDR3 totals 16 residues. This CDR3 reads CASSVGGGGALSEQFF. The CDR3, as DNA: TGTGCCAGCAGCGTAGGCGGTGGGGGGGCCTTGTCTGAGCAGTTCTTC.

This clone appeared a few times. The chain joins TRBV5-8 to TRBJ1-6, with a possible D match to TRBD1 (6 bases). Germline CDR1 SGHTS, CDR2 YDEGEE. V was trimmed by 4 bases and J by 11 bases, leaving 19 bases between them. There are 15 residues in the CDR3. CDR3 sequence reads: CASSLTGPGDPPLHF. The CDR3 nucleotides are TGTGCCAGCAGCCTGACCGGGCCAGGGGATCCACCCCTCCACTTT.

This rearrangement joins TRBV19 to TRBJ1-4, with 7 bases that match TRBD1. The V and J ends lost 9 bases and 4 bases, in that order; junction bases with no gene match: 8. Germline values: CDR1 LNHDA, CDR2 SQIVND (reference sequence). There are 14 residues in the CDR3. CDR3 protein: CASHRGRFNEKLFF. The CDR3 DNA reads TGTGCCAGCCACAGGGGCCGGTTTAATGAAAAACTGTTTTTT.

This clone came up once. The rearrangement joins TRBV2 to TRBJ2-7; D may be TRBD1 (5 bases). Germline CDR1 SNHLY, CDR2 FYNNEI. CDR3 length: 14 residues. The germline V and J ends were trimmed by 7 bases and 2 bases, with 15 bases remaining between them. CDR3 in amino acids: CASKYQADTYEQYF. CDR3 in DNA: TGTGCCAGCAAATACCAGGCGGACACCTACGAGCAGTACTTC.